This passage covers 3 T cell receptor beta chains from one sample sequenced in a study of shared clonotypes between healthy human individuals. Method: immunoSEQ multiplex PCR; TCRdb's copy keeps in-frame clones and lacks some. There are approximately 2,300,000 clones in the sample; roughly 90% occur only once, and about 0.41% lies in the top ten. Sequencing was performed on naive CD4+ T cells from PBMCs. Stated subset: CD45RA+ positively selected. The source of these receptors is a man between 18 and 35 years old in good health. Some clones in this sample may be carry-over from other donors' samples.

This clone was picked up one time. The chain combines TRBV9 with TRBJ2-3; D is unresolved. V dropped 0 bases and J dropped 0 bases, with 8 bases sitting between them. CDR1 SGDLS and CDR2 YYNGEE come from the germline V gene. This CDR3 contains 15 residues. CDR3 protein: CASSVAPSSTDTQYF. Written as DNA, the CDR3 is TGTGCCAGCAGCGTAGCCCCCTCTAGCACAGATACGCAGTATTTT.

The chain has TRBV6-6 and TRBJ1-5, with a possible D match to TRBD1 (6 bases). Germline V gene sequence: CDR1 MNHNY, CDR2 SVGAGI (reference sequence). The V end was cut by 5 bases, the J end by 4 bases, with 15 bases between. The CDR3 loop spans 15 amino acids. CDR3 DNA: TGTGCCAGCAGTCTCGGGGGCGGAAGGAATCAGCCCCAGCATTTT. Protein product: CASSLGGGRNQPQHF.

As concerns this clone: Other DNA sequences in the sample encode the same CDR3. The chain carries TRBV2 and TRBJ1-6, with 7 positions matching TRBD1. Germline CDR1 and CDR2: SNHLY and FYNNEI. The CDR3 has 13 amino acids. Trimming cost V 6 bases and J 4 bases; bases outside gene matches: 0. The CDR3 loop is CASRGQYNSPLHF. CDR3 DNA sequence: TGTGCCAGCAGGGGACAGTATAATTCACCCCTCCACTTT.